The 3 T cell receptor beta chains in this list originate from one sample, sequenced in a study of radiotherapy plus CTLA-4 blockade in lung cancer. Sequenced by immunoSEQ multiplex PCR; TCRdb stores in-frame clones only, minus some. The table shows more than 10,000 clones, with about 80% occurring only once. Sequencing used peripheral blood, obtained from a patient treated with radiotherapy plus ipilimumab. Every receptor here comes from a human donor with non-small cell lung cancer that progressed on radiotherapy plus ipilimumab.

This clone has only one observation. The chain has TRBV7-2 and TRBJ2-5, with 7 bases matching TRBD2. V was pared by 5 bases and J by 2 bases, with 5 bases of the junction left unmatched. This CDR3 has 14 residues. Germline loops: CDR1 SGHTA, CDR2 FQGNSA. In DNA, the CDR3 is TGTGCCAGCAGCCACGGGACTACACAAGAGACCCAGTACTTC. Translation: CASSHGTTQETQYF.

The J gene is TRBJ2-1, the V gene TRBV6-9; D is possibly TRBD2 (6 bases). In germline, CDR1 is MNHGY, CDR2 SVAAGI. The CDR3 is 11 amino acids. The ends were cut back, 6 bases at V and 10 bases at J, with 10 bases in the middle. CDR3 sequence (DNA): TGTGCCAGCAGGCGTGGAGGGGAGCAGTTCTTC. It translates to CASRRGGEQFF.

This chain uses TRBV21-1 with TRBJ1-2; the table's D gene call, TRBD1, was not cross checked with the DNA. TRBV21-1 is a pseudogene. There are 13 residues in the CDR3. The CDR3 DNA is TGTGCCAGCAGCAACGGGACAGGGAATGGCTACACCTTC. It translates to CASSNGTGNGYTF.